The rows below give T cell receptor beta chains drawn from one sample of a study of OX40 agonist ivuxolimab in advanced cancers. Produced via immunoSEQ multiplex PCR; TCRdb's table is partial and in-frame only. The table records some 96,000 clones, less than 95% of them present only once. The source material was CD4+ or CD8+ T cells sorted from blood, sampled in a trial of the OX40 agonist ivuxolimab. The receptors were sampled from an adult with an advanced solid tumor such as melanoma, head and neck, liver or kidney cancer. Both conserved end residues are part of each CDR3. D genes are given only for firm matches. Clone size appears in some rows only: once, few, many, or a class for an expanded clone.

V	J	length	size	D	CDR3	DNA
TRBV7-2	TRBJ2-1	12	NA	NA	CASSANYNEQFF	TGTGCCAGCAGCGCGAACTACAATGAGCAGTTCTTC
TRBV28	TRBJ2-7	15	once	NA	CAMGGYGGPYYEQYF	TGTGCCATGGGCGGATATGGGGGACCCTACTACGAGCAGTACTTC
TRBV29-1	TRBJ1-1	12	NA	TRBD1	CSGDREITEAFF	TGCAGCGGGGACAGGGAAATTACTGAAGCTTTCTTT
TRBV30	TRBJ1-1	14	NA	NA	CAWGLGGAGAEAFF	TGTGCCTGGGGGCTGGGCGGGGCGGGCGCTGAAGCTTTCTTT
TRBV25-1	TRBJ2-1	12	NA	NA	CASSGRYNEQFF	TGTGCCAGCAGTGGTAGGTACAATGAGCAGTTCTTC
TRBV28	TRBJ2-7	15	NA	TRBD1	CASSLSGQGSYEQYF	TGTGCCAGCAGTTTAAGTGGACAGGGCTCCTACGAGCAGTACTTC
TRBV18	TRBJ2-7	15	NA	NA	CASSPARDQLYEQYF	TGTGCCAGCTCACCAGCTAGAGACCAGCTCTACGAGCAGTACTTC
TRBV7-9	TRBJ2-5	15	NA	NA	CASSLARQGRETQYF	TGTGCCAGCAGCTTAGCACGGCAGGGGCGGGAGACCCAGTACTTC
TRBV28	TRBJ2-5	14	NA	NA	CASKSGGVGETQYF	TGTGCCAGCAAGTCCGGGGGCGTCGGGGAGACCCAGTACTTC
TRBV7-9	TRBJ2-1	12	NA	NA	CASSLTYNEQFF	TGTGCCAGCAGCTTAACTTACAATGAGCAGTTCTTC
TRBV29-1	TRBJ2-4	13	NA	TRBD1	CSVGDRVKNIQYF	TGCAGCGTTGGGGACAGGGTCAAAAACATTCAGTACTTC
TRBV15	TRBJ2-2	13	NA	NA	CATSRARAGELFF	TGTGCCACCAGCAGAGCGAGGGCCGGGGAGCTGTTTTTT
TRBV28	TRBJ2-4	16	NA	TRBD2	CASTSIGGGTKNIQYF	TGTGCCAGCACATCGATCGGGGGAGGGACCAAAAACATTCAGTACTTC
TRBV5-6	TRBJ2-7	17	NA	TRBD2	CASSMGLAGGRSYEQYF	TGTGCCAGCAGCATGGGACTAGCGGGAGGGCGGTCCTACGAGCAGTACTTC
TRBV28	TRBJ1-5	14	NA	NA	CASRTGILNQPQHF	TGTGCCAGCAGGACCGGGATACTAAATCAGCCCCAGCATTTT
TRBV28	TRBJ1-5	15	NA	NA	CASSLGGISNQPQHF	TGTGCCAGCAGTTTAGGAGGGATTAGCAATCAGCCCCAGCATTTT
TRBV15	TRBJ2-5	13	NA	NA	CATSRDRRETQYF	TGTGCCACCAGCAGAGATCGGCGAGAGACCCAGTACTTC
TRBV28	TRBJ1-5	14	few	NA	CASSIQGWGQPQHF	TGTGCCAGCAGTATACAGGGTTGGGGTCAGCCCCAGCATTTT
TRBV7-2	TRBJ2-5	14	once	TRBD2	CASSLSGSGETQYF	TGTGCCAGCAGCTTGAGCGGGAGCGGGGAGACCCAGTACTTC
TRBV7-9	TRBJ2-7	14	NA	NA	CASSLAGSLYEQYF	TGTGCCAGCAGCTTGGCGGGATCTCTATACGAGCAGTACTTC
TRBV25-1	TRBJ2-2	14	NA	NA	CASSGSGASGELFF	TGTGCCAGCAGTGGGTCAGGGGCCTCCGGGGAGCTGTTTTTT
TRBV7-6	TRBJ2-3	14	NA	NA	CASSPGTLTDTQYF	TGTGCCAGCAGCCCGGGGACTTTAACAGATACGCAGTATTTT
TRBV5-6	TRBJ2-5	14	once	NA	CASSPYTSGETQYF	TGTGCCAGCAGCCCATATACCAGTGGAGAGACCCAGTACTTC
TRBV12-2	TRBJ1-2	16	NA	NA	CASRFKITGGVYGYTF	TGTGCAAGTCGCTTCAAAATAACAGGGGGCGTCTATGGCTACACCTTC
TRBV4-1	TRBJ2-7	20	once	TRBD2	CASSHSSGTRGLLGAYEQYF	TGCGCCAGCAGCCACTCTTCCGGGACTAGGGGATTACTCGGGGCCTACGAGCAGTACTTC
TRBV7-3	TRBJ2-7	13	few	NA	CASSLNRDHEQYF	TGTGCCAGCAGCTTAAACAGGGACCACGAGCAGTACTTC
TRBV5-1	TRBJ2-3	16	NA	TRBD2	CASSWGTSGNTDTQYF	TGCGCCAGCAGCTGGGGGACTAGCGGAAACACAGATACGCAGTATTTT
TRBV5-6	TRBJ2-5	16	NA	NA	CASSAPLQRFVETQYF	TGTGCCAGCAGCGCGCCACTACAGAGGTTCGTGGAGACCCAGTACTTC
TRBV5-1	TRBJ2-5	14	NA	NA	CASSLFGDQETQYF	TGCGCCAGCAGCTTGTTCGGGGACCAAGAGACCCAGTACTTC
TRBV7-8	TRBJ1-5	15	NA	NA	CASSLAWAPDQPQHF	TGTGCCAGCAGCCTAGCTTGGGCTCCGGATCAGCCCCAGCATTTT
TRBV5-1	TRBJ2-1	14	NA	TRBD2	CASSLTSGNNEQFF	TGCGCCAGCAGCTTAACTAGCGGGAACAATGAGCAGTTCTTC
TRBV7-3	TRBJ2-1	17	once	TRBD2	CASSAQSGTSGYNEQFF	TGTGCCAGCAGCGCACAATCCGGGACTAGCGGATACAATGAGCAGTTCTTC
TRBV5-1	TRBJ2-3	16	NA	TRBD2	CASSLGASGSTDTQYF	TGCGCCAGCAGCTTGGGGGCTAGCGGGAGCACAGATACGCAGTATTTT
TRBV7-2	TRBJ1-5	13	NA	NA	CASSPTPGQPQHF	TGTGCCAGCAGCCCAACCCCGGGCCAGCCCCAGCATTTT
TRBV5-1	TRBJ1-2	16	once	NA	CASSLSGPPGDYGYTF	TGCGCCAGCAGCTTGTCGGGCCCTCCGGGGGACTATGGCTACACCTTC
TRBV2	TRBJ2-5	12	NA	NA	CASTEYQETQYF	TGTGCCAGCACCGAGTACCAAGAGACCCAGTACTTC
TRBV11-3	TRBJ2-7	15	NA	NA	CASSLGRSFTYEQYF	TGTGCCAGCAGCTTAGGTCGATCCTTTACCTACGAGCAGTACTTC
TRBV5-8	TRBJ1-2	13	NA	NA	CASSGRQSYGYTF	TGTGCCAGCAGCGGTCGGCAGAGCTATGGCTACACCTTC
TRBV6-5	TRBJ1-2	12	NA	NA	CASSTQGFGYTF	TGTGCCAGCAGTACGCAGGGTTTTGGCTACACCTTC
TRBV28	TRBJ2-7	15	NA	TRBD1	CASRPHGQGGYEQYF	TGTGCCAGCAGGCCCCATGGACAGGGGGGGTACGAGCAGTACTTC
TRBV6-1	TRBJ1-4	14	NA	TRBD1	CASRPGTGREKLFF	TGTGCCAGCAGGCCCGGGACAGGGCGCGAAAAACTGTTTTTT
TRBV21-1	TRBJ1-4	16	NA	NA	CASSKAGATVNEKLFF	TGTGCCAGCAGCAAAGCAGGAGCGACTGTGAATGAAAAACTGTTTTTT
TRBV28	TRBJ2-1	14	once	NA	CASSQGGTVNEQFF	TGTGCCAGCAGTCAGGGCGGGACCGTCAATGAGCAGTTCTTC
TRBV6-5	TRBJ2-1	15	once	TRBD2	CASSRGTSRLNEQFF	TGTGCCAGCAGCCGGGGGACTAGCAGGCTCAATGAGCAGTTCTTC
TRBV6-5	TRBJ2-1	15	NA	TRBD1	CASSTGQATYNEQFF	TGTGCCAGCAGTACCGGACAGGCAACCTACAATGAGCAGTTCTTC
TRBV27	TRBJ2-1	16	NA	NA	CASSLFLVHSPNEQFF	TGTGCCAGCAGTTTATTCTTGGTCCATAGCCCCAATGAGCAGTTCTTC
TRBV28	TRBJ1-5	16	NA	NA	CASSLRGAESNQPQHF	TGTGCCAGCAGTCTTAGGGGGGCAGAAAGCAATCAGCCCCAGCATTTT
TRBV5-1	TRBJ1-1	15	NA	NA	CASSLNTGANTEAFF	TGCGCCAGCAGCCTGAACACTGGGGCTAACACTGAAGCTTTCTTT
TRBV5-8	TRBJ1-2	16	NA	NA	CASSFRREWDNYGYTF	TGTGCCAGCAGCTTCAGGCGGGAGTGGGACAACTATGGCTACACCTTC